Detailed here is one T cell receptor (beta chain). Its antigen is not identified. The V and J ends lost 0 bases and 2 bases respectively, with 6 bases between them. The CDR3 has 15 residues. Germline assignment: CDR1 SGDLS and CDR2 YYNGEE. The source of the sample is a study of shared clonotypes between healthy human individuals. Per the study methods: Filtering differed since immunoSEQ provided only junctions, with no quality scores. Repertoires were generated with immunoSEQ multiplex PCR, while TCRdb's copy carries only in-frame clones and drops some. V and J calls and clone size are copied from that table; D and trimming were computed from the DNA. The data show about a million clones, 76% seen once. Whole-study results and caveats: The sharing of around 5% of naive CD4 clonotypes was seen across several donors.

The J gene is TRBJ2-6, the V gene TRBV9, with D possibly being TRBD1 (6 bases). Sample: memory CD4+ T cells sorted from blood. The subset is: CD45RA-negative fraction. This receptor was identified in a man between 18 and 35 years old in good health. This chain's CDR3 is CASSVAGAGANVLTF. In DNA form, the CDR3 reads TGTGCCAGCAGCGTAGCAGGGGCTGGGGCCAACGTCCTGACTTTC. The variable domain in full, with the rest retrieved from reference TRBV9 and TRBJ2-6, is DSGVTQTPKHLITATGQRVTLRCSPRSGDLSVYWYQQSLDQGLQFLIQYYNGEERAKGNILERFSAQQFPDLHSELNLSSLELGDSALYFCASSVAGAGANVLTFGAGSRLTVL.